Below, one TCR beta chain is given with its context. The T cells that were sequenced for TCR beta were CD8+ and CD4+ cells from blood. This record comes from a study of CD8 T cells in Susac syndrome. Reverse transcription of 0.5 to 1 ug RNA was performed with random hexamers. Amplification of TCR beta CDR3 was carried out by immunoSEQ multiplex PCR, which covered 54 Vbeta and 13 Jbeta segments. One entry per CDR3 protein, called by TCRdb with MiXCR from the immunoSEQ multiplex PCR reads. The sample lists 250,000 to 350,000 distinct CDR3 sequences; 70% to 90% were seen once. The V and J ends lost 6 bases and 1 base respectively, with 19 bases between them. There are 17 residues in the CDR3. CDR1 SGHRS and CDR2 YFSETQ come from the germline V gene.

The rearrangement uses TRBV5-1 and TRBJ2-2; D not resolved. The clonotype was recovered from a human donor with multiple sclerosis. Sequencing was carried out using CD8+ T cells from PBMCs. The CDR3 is CASTLRPLGQNTGELFF. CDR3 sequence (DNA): TGCGCCAGCACCCTCCGACCCCTAGGGCAGAACACCGGGGAGCTGTTTTTT.